A single sample gave rise to the 29 T cell receptor beta chains below, sequenced in a study of T cells in Graves' hyperthyroidism and ophthalmopathy. Amplification of TCR beta CDR3 regions was performed using RNA transcripts as template. An initial round of RT-PCR targeting the TCR CDR3 relied on the HTBI primer set. TCRdb used MiXCR to reprocess the multiplex PCR reads, holding one entry per CDR3 protein. Among around 360,000 distinct CDR3 sequences listed, 13% to 15% were seen once. The sample consisted of blood. These receptor sequences come from a woman aged 60-75 years with Graves' ophthalmopathy.

This clonotype occurred many times. The chain joins TRBV5-1 to TRBJ2-3; D is possibly TRBD1 or TRBD2 (5 bases each). The CDR3 consists of 14 residues. CDR1 is SGHRS and CDR2 is YFSETQ in the germline V gene. The V end lost 6 bases, the J end lost 0 bases, and 11 bases lay between the germline ends. In DNA form, the CDR3 reads TGCGCCAGCAAAGGGGAGCCTAGCACAGATACGCAGTATTTT. The encoded protein is CASKGEPSTDTQYF. The full variable domain, in which reference TRBV5-1 and TRBJ2-3 provide the parts outside the CDR3, is KAGVTQTPRYLIKTRGQQVTLSCSPISGHRSVSWYQQTPGQGLQFLFEYFSETQRNKGNFPGRFSGRQFSNSRSEMNVSTLELGDSALYLCASKGEPSTDTQYFGPGTRLTVL.

This clonotype came up many times. The chain links TRBV5-1 to TRBJ2-7; 8 positions agree with TRBD1. The CDR3 covers 15 residues. V lost 0 bases and J lost 0; bases outside the gene matches: 2. The germline CDR1 and CDR2 sequences are SGHRS and YFSETQ. CDR3 in amino acids: CASSLDRGSSYEQYF. DNA for the CDR3: TGCGCCAGCAGCTTGGACAGGGGGAGCTCCTACGAGCAGTACTTC. The variable domain in full, with the rest retrieved from reference TRBV5-1 and TRBJ2-7, is KAGVTQTPRYLIKTRGQQVTLSCSPISGHRSVSWYQQTPGQGLQFLFEYFSETQRNKGNFPGRFSGRQFSNSRSEMNVSTLELGDSALYLCASSLDRGSSYEQYFGPGTRLTVT.

This chain links TRBV7-9 with TRBJ1-4, with D perhaps TRBD1 (6 bases). The germline gives CDR1 SEHNR, CDR2 FQNEAQ (reference sequence). CDR3 length: 17 residues. The V gene lost 4 bases and the J gene lost 0 bases, with 15 bases spanning the gap. CDR3 nucleotides: TGTGCCAGCAGCTCCTACCCGGGGGGCACAACTAATGAAAAACTGTTTTTT. Its translation is CASSSYPGGTTNEKLFF.

This clonotype was found many times. This chain connects TRBV13 to TRBJ2-1, with 8 positions matching TRBD2. J gave up 8 bases and V 4 bases, and 10 bases lay outside the gene matches. Germline CDR1 and CDR2: PRHDT and FYEKMQ (reference sequence). The CDR3 has 15 amino acids. CDR3 protein: CASSSGAGVSYEQFF. The CDR3 DNA reads TGTGCCAGCAGCTCTGGAGCGGGAGTGTCATATGAGCAGTTCTTC.

The chain has TRBV28 and TRBJ2-1; TRBD2 matches at 10 bases. The CDR3 totals 15 residues. Germline V gives CDR1 MDHEN, CDR2 SYDVKM. Trimming removed 6 bases from V and 2 bases from J; junction bases left unmatched: 4. The CDR3 protein is CASRRLAGPYNEQFF. CDR3 in DNA: TGTGCCAGCAGGCGACTAGCGGGCCCCTACAATGAGCAGTTCTTC.

The rearrangement uses TRBV25-1 and TRBJ1-5; D not certain. Germline V gene sequence: CDR1 MGHDK, CDR2 SYGVNS. This CDR3 contains 14 residues. Trimming took off 4 bases at V and 1 base at J, with 8 bases between the two ends. CDR3 in DNA: TGTGCCAGCAGTGGGGCCAGAAGCAATCAGCCCCAGCATTTT. This gives the protein CASSGARSNQPQHF.

This rearrangement joins TRBV12-5 to TRBJ1-2; D ambiguous. There are 13 residues in the CDR3. V lost 1 base and J 6 bases, leaving 9 bases between the germline ends. Germline V gives CDR1 LGHNT, CDR2 FRNRAP. CDR3 in DNA: TGTGCTAGTGGTTTGGCCGAGGCCCATGGCTACACCTTC. This codes for CASGLAEAHGYTF. Full variable domain (rest looked up from reference TRBV12-5 and TRBJ1-2): DARVTQTPRHKVTEMGQEVTMRCQPILGHNTVFWYRQTMMQGLELLAYFRNRAPLDDSGMPKDRFSAEMPDATLATLKIQPSEPRDSAVYFCASGLAEAHGYTFGSGTRLTVV.

V gene TRBV20-1 combines with J gene TRBJ2-5; TRBD2 matches at 9 bases. V was clipped by 3 bases and J by 5 bases; unmatched bases: 13. CDR1 is DFQATT and CDR2 is SNEGSKA in the germline V gene (reference sequence). The CDR3 has 16 amino acids. This CDR3 reads CSASEPAGGLWETQYF. CDR3 nucleotide sequence: TGCAGTGCTAGTGAGCCAGCGGGAGGCTTGTGGGAGACCCAGTACTTC.

This clonotype has at least ten counts. This chain joins TRBV27 and TRBJ2-1, with D perhaps given as TRBD1 or TRBD2 (5 bases each). Between the trimmed V and J ends, which lost 3 bases and 8 bases, there was a span of 17 bases. CDR3 length: 15 residues. Germline V gene data show CDR1 as MNHEY and CDR2 as SMNVEV (reference sequence). The chain's CDR3 is CASSLGTPAFDEQFF. The CDR3 region has the DNA TGTGCCAGCAGTTTGGGGACCCCGGCTTTTGATGAGCAGTTCTTC.

The rearrangement joins TRBV20-1 to TRBJ2-3; TRBD2 agrees at 12 bases. The germline V gene has CDR1 DFQATT and CDR2 SNEGSKA (reference sequence). The CDR3 totals 17 residues. After removal of 7 bases from V and 0 bases from J, the junction contained 11 bases not matched to a gene. The CDR3 DNA sequence: TGCAGTGTTCCCGGGACTAGCGGGTTCTCTAGCACAGATACGCAGTATTTT. It is translated as CSVPGTSGFSSTDTQYF.

This clonotype was detected many times. The gene calls are TRBV20-1 and TRBJ2-3, with 10 bases that match TRBD2. The V gene end was trimmed by 3 bases and the J gene end by 0 bases; junction bases not matched to a gene: 6. The germline V gene has CDR1 DFQATT and CDR2 SNEGSKA (reference sequence). The CDR3 sequence is 16 residues long. The CDR3 DNA reads as TGCAGTGCTAGGGCCTTTAGCGGGAGGAGCACAGATACGCAGTATTTT. Translated, it gives CSARAFSGRSTDTQYF.

This clonotype was picked up many times. The chain recombines TRBV7-2 with TRBJ1-2; no firm D call. The CDR3 spans 13 residues. Germline CDR1 SGHTA, CDR2 FQGNSA. V was shortened by 4 bases and J by 6 bases, with 12 bases between the two germline ends. DNA for the CDR3: TGTGCCAGCAGCTCCGGGCGGGTAAATGGCTACACCTTC. The encoded protein is CASSSGRVNGYTF.

The chain recombines TRBV9 with TRBJ1-3; D might be TRBD1 (6 bases). The V gene's germline CDR1 is SGDLS and CDR2 YYNGEE. With 0 bases removed from V and 0 bases from J, the gap between germline ends came to 10 bases. This CDR3 contains 16 residues. CDR3 in amino acids: CASSVETGLSGNTIYF. DNA for the CDR3: TGTGCCAGCAGCGTAGAGACAGGCCTCTCTGGAAACACCATATATTTT. The variable domain in full, completed from reference TRBV9 and TRBJ1-3, reads DSGVTQTPKHLITATGQRVTLRCSPRSGDLSVYWYQQSLDQGLQFLIQYYNGEERAKGNILERFSAQQFPDLHSELNLSSLELGDSALYFCASSVETGLSGNTIYFGEGSWLTVV.

This clonotype has only a few counts. This chain connects TRBV27 to TRBJ1-1, with D hard to call. V lost 5 bases and J 8 bases, leaving 12 bases between the germline ends. This CDR3 is 12 amino acids long. The germline gives CDR1 MNHEY, CDR2 SMNVEV (reference sequence). CDR3 nucleotides: TGTGCCAGCAGTGGTCCCCCGGGGGAAGCTTTCTTT. Translated, it gives CASSGPPGEAFF.

At least ten counts were recorded for this clonotype. The rearrangement links TRBV28 to TRBJ2-3, with 14 nucleotides matching TRBD2. The germline V gene encodes CDR1 MDHEN and CDR2 SYDVKM. This CDR3 comprises 17 residues. The junction had 5 bases not matched to a gene; V was cut back by 3 bases and J by 3 bases. The CDR3 loop reads CASSFPRLAGGTDTQYF. In DNA, the CDR3 is TGTGCCAGCAGTTTCCCCCGACTAGCGGGAGGGACAGATACGCAGTATTTT.

This clonotype was seen only a few times. V usage is TRBV24-1 and J usage is TRBJ2-2; D is unclear. Per germline, CDR1 KGHDR and CDR2 SFDVKD. V lost 5 bases to trimming and J lost 6 bases, with 6 bases between them. This CDR3 has 12 amino acids. As DNA, the CDR3 is TGTGCCACCAGTGGGAGCGCCGGGGAGCTGTTTTTT. Its translation is CATSGSAGELFF.

The table lists this clonotype with many counts. V usage is TRBV7-3 and J usage is TRBJ2-4; 7 positions agree with TRBD1. Germline values: CDR1 SGHTA, CDR2 FQGTGA. Unmatched junction bases numbered 6, after V lost 3 bases and J lost 7 bases. The CDR3 runs 14 residues. CDR3 sequence: CASSLGQPSNIQYF. CDR3 sequence (DNA): TGTGCCAGCAGCTTGGGACAGCCAAGTAACATTCAGTACTTC.

This clonotype showed up many times. CDR3 DNA sequence: TGCAGTGCTAGAGAAGCGGGTTCCTATAATTCACCCCTCCACTTT. It translates to CSAREAGSYNSPLHF. V usage is TRBV20-1 and J usage is TRBJ1-6; D not certain. Trimming removed 0 bases from V and 1 base from J, with 7 bases in between. Germline CDR1 reads DFQATT; CDR2 reads SNEGSKA (reference sequence). The CDR3 is 15 amino acids.

Ten or more counts support this clonotype. V usage is TRBV28 and J usage is TRBJ2-1, with TRBD2 as a possible D gene (6 bases). The CDR3 totals 15 residues. V lost 6 bases to trimming and J lost 2 bases, with 14 bases between them. Per the germline V gene, CDR1 is MDHEN and CDR2 is SYDVKM. The CDR3 sequence: CASRLTGGTYNEQFF. The CDR3 DNA is TGTGCCAGCAGACTCACCGGCGGGACCTACAATGAGCAGTTCTTC.

This clonotype was counted many times. This rearrangement joins TRBV28 to TRBJ1-1; D gene unclear. The germline V and J ends were trimmed by 6 bases and 4 bases, with 12 bases remaining between them. CDR1 and CDR2 from the germline V gene are MDHEN and SYDVKM. There are 13 residues in the CDR3. Here the CDR3 DNA reads TGTGCCAGCAGCAGCCCCGGCCGCACTGAAGCTTTCTTT. This encodes CASSSPGRTEAFF. The full variable domain, with the rest looked up from reference TRBV28 and TRBJ1-1, is DVKVTQSSRYLVKRTGEKVFLECVQDMDHENMFWYRQDPGLGLRLIYFSYDVKMKEKGDIPEGYSVSREKKERFSLILESASTNQTSMYLCASSSPGRTEAFFGQGTRLTVV.

V and J are TRBV12-3 or TRBV12-4 and TRBJ1-2, with TRBD1 matching over 7 bases. CDR3 length equals 11 residues. V shed 7 bases and J 8 bases; nucleotides not matched to a gene: 4. CDR3 loop: CASTQGGGYTF. CDR3 in DNA: TGTGCCAGCACTCAAGGGGGCGGCTACACCTTC.

This clonotype was observed a few times. The CDR3: CATSRASVGDEQYF. CDR3 coding DNA: TGTGCCACCAGCAGAGCCTCGGTTGGGGATGAGCAGTACTTC. The chain recombines TRBV15 with TRBJ2-7; the D is unclear. The CDR3 extends over 14 amino acids. CDR1 is LNHNV and CDR2 is YYDKDF in the germline V gene (reference sequence). Trimming shortened V by 1 base and J by 7 bases, and 14 bases separated the two germline ends.

The J gene is TRBJ1-5, the V gene TRBV20-1, with unresolved D. The CDR3 loop spans 13 amino acids. Trimming pared 5 bases from V and 0 bases from J, leaving 8 bases between. Looked up from germline, CDR1 is DFQATT and CDR2 is SNEGSKA (reference sequence). The CDR3 here is CSALDGSNQPQHF. The DNA for the CDR3 is TGCAGTGCTTTGGACGGTAGCAATCAGCCCCAGCATTTT.

This clonotype showed up many times. The chain links TRBV20-1 to TRBJ2-7, with D tentatively TRBD2 (5 bases). In germline, CDR1 is DFQATT, CDR2 SNEGSKA (reference sequence). The V and J ends lost 6 bases and 3 bases respectively, with 15 bases between them. The CDR3 length is 13 residues. CDR3 protein: CSAEGAGVYEQYF. DNA of the CDR3: TGCAGTGCCGAGGGAGCAGGAGTCTACGAGCAGTACTTC.

The sample holds a few counts of this clonotype. V is TRBV20-1 and J is TRBJ2-7, with 7 bases matching TRBD2. The CDR3 loop spans 15 amino acids. Germline CDR1 is DFQATT and CDR2 is SNEGSKA (reference sequence). Germline trimming cut 0 bases from V and 5 bases from J; bases unmatched to any gene: 10. The CDR3 here is CSARDGGEVDNEQYF. Here the CDR3 DNA reads TGCAGTGCTAGAGATGGGGGGGAAGTGGATAACGAGCAGTACTTC.

This clonotype showed up just a few times. V gene TRBV9 combines with J gene TRBJ2-7; 8 bases fit TRBD2. Germline-derived CDR1 and CDR2 are SGDLS and YYNGEE. J gave up 3 bases and V 3 bases, and 5 bases lay outside the gene matches. CDR3 length: 14 residues. For the CDR3, the DNA is TGTGCCAGCAGCGGGCCTGGGACTAGCTACGAGCAGTACTTC. Amino acids: CASSGPGTSYEQYF.

This clonotype was seen at least ten times. The J gene is TRBJ2-3, the V gene TRBV5-1; 9 positions agree with TRBD1. J was trimmed by 1 base and V by 4 bases; bases with no gene match: 7. CDR1 is SGHRS and CDR2 is YFSETQ in the germline V gene. This CDR3 comprises 16 residues. CDR3 amino acids: CASSGQGQGRTDTQYF. In nucleotides, the CDR3 is TGCGCCAGCAGCGGCCAGGGACAGGGTCGCACAGATACGCAGTATTTT. Based on the CDR3 plus reference TRBV5-1 and TRBJ2-3, the full variable domain is KAGVTQTPRYLIKTRGQQVTLSCSPISGHRSVSWYQQTPGQGLQFLFEYFSETQRNKGNFPGRFSGRQFSNSRSEMNVSTLELGDSALYLCASSGQGQGRTDTQYFGPGTRLTVL.

This rearrangement joins TRBV12-3 or TRBV12-4 to TRBJ1-5, with 7 bases aligning to TRBD1. J was trimmed by 3 bases and V by 2 bases; bases with no gene match: 10. The CDR3 totals 17 residues. CDR3: CASSLWGRGGDNQPQHF. In DNA, the CDR3 is TGTGCCAGCAGTTTATGGGGCAGGGGGGGGGACAATCAGCCCCAGCATTTT.

A note on this clonotype: One end of the junction varies from germline; a read error may be responsible. The V gene is TRBV11-2, the J gene TRBJ2-7; TRBD2 matches at 7 bases. From germline, CDR1 is SGHAT and CDR2 FQNNGV. The CDR3 is 15 residues long. Here the CDR3 reads CASSKGAGEAYEQYF. As DNA, the CDR3 is TGTGCCAGCAGTAAAGGGGCGGGAGAGGCCTACGAACAGTACTTC.